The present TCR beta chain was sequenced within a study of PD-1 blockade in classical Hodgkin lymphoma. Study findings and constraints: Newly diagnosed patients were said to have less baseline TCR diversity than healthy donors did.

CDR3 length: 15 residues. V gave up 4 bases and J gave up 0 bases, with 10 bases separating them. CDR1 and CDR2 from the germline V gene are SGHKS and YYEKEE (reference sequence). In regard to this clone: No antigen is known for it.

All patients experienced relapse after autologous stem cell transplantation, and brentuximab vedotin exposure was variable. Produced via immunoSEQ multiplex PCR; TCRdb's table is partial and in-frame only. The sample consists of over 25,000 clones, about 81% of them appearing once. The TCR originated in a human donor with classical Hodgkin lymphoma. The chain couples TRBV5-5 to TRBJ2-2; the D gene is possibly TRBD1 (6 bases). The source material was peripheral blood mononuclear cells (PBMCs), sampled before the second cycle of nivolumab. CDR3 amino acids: CASSGGGANTGELFF. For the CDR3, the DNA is TGTGCCAGCAGCGGTGGGGGCGCGAACACCGGGGAGCTGTTTTTT.